This TCR beta chain was sequenced during a study of T cell clonality in common variable immunodeficiency. Overall study results and limits: In common variable immunodeficiency, TCR beta chains reportedly carried fewer deletions and N-nucleotide insertions. Shared TCRbeta clones were fewer between CVID subjects than controls.

Repertoires were generated with immunoSEQ multiplex PCR, while TCRdb's copy carries only in-frame clones and drops some. Singletons are absent from the sample, which has roughly 9,900 clones. This clone was counted a few times. Its antigen is unidentified. The sequenced fragment ends 3 residues before the CDR3 boundary, so the rest is inferred from the germline J gene. V was trimmed by 1 base and J by 4 bases, leaving 7 bases between them. There are 14 residues in the CDR3. The germline gives CDR1 MNHNS, CDR2 SASEGT. Heparinized whole blood, 5 to 8 ml, came from each donor. V usage is TRBV6-1 and J usage is TRBJ2-2; D unresolved. The source material was peripheral blood mononuclear cells. The sequence was collected from a human donor with common variable immunodeficiency. CDR3 amino acids: CASSEGAITGELFF. The sequenced part of the CDR3 DNA is TGTGCCAGCAGTGAAGGGGCAATCACCGGGGAG.